This T cell receptor beta chain is from a study of identical twins. From germline, CDR1 is MNHEY and CDR2 SMNVEV (reference sequence). Trimming shortened V by 5 bases and J by 3 bases, and 11 bases separated the two germline ends. This CDR3 has 14 residues. This clonotype was counted between two and nine times. From the 5' RACE reads, TCRdb called clonotypes with MiXCR, one entry per CDR3 protein. In the table there are hundreds of thousands of distinct CDR3 sequences, less than 25% of which are singletons. These data also formed part of another study, on T cells expressing NK-cell markers.

The origin of this receptor is a woman aged 18-30 years in good health. Source material: CD4+ T cells sorted from blood. The chain is built from TRBV27 and TRBJ2-1; D not certain. The CDR3 reads CASSPQGRYNEQFF. The CDR3, as DNA: TGTGCCAGCAGTCCCCAAGGACGCTACAATGAGCAGTTCTTC.